The clone carrying this T cell receptor beta chain was seen more than once but under ten times. No antigen is known for it. The data originate from a study of T cells in Graves' hyperthyroidism and ophthalmopathy. Researchers took RNA transcripts and amplified the TCR beta CDR3 regions from them. When the TCR CDR3 underwent first-round RT-PCR, the HTBI primer set was used. TCRdb passed the multiplex PCR reads through MiXCR, listing each CDR3 protein once. The table records 500,000 to 600,000 distinct CDR3 sequences, 20% of them present only once. PBMCs came from 9 to 10 ml fresh peripheral blood. Overall study results and limits: Most clonotypes expanded in the thyroid (above 0.001) were also present in blood. Ophthalmopathy was distinguished from stable hyperthyroidism by 13 V-J signatures.

This TCR was sampled from a man aged 35-49 years with Graves' ophthalmopathy. The sample consisted of blood.

CDR3 region: CASSLRGGGNEQFF. For the CDR3, the DNA is TGCGCCAGCAGCCTACGCGGGGGTGGGAATGAGCAGTTCTTC. The chain employs TRBV5-1 and TRBJ2-1; 7 bases agree with TRBD2. Looked up from germline, CDR1 is SGHRS and CDR2 is YFSETQ. The CDR3 extends over 14 amino acids. V shed 4 bases, J shed 7 bases, and the junction held 8 bases outside the gene matches. Together with reference TRBV5-1 and TRBJ2-1, the CDR3 gives the full variable domain: KAGVTQTPRYLIKTRGQQVTLSCSPISGHRSVSWYQQTPGQGLQFLFEYFSETQRNKGNFPGRFSGRQFSNSRSEMNVSTLELGDSALYLCASSLRGGGNEQFFGPGTRLTVL.